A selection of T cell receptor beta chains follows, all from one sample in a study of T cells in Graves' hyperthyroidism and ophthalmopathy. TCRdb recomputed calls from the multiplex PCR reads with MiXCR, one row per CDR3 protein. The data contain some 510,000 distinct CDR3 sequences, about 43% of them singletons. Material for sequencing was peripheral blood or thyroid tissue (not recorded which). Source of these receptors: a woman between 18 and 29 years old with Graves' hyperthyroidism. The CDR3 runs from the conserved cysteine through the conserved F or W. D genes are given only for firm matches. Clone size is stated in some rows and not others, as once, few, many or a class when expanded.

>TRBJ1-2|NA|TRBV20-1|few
CSARSRDEIYGYTF
TGCAGTGCTAGAAGCAGGGATGAAATCTATGGCTACACCTTC
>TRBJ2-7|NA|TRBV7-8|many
CASSSRQTYEQYF
TGTGCCAGCAGCTCCCGACAGACCTACGAGCAGTACTTC
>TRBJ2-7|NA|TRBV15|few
CATSRAKGYSYEQYF
TGTGCCACCAGCAGAGCGAAGGGTTATTCCTACGAGCAGTACTTC
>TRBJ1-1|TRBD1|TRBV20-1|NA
CSARAGQGLTEAFF
TGCAGTGCTAGAGCGGGACAGGGGTTAACTGAAGCTTTCTTT
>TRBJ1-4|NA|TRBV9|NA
CASSARLGEKLFF
TGTGCCAGCAGCGCCCGTCTCGGAGAAAAACTGTTTTTT
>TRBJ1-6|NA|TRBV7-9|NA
CASSFPDSPLHF
TGTGCCAGCAGCTTTCCGGACTCACCCCTCCACTTT
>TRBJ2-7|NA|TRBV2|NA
CASSGGRDPRSYEQYF
TGTGCCAGCAGTGGGGGGCGGGACCCCAGATCCTACGAGCAGTACTTC
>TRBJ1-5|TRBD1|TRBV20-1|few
CSTRDRGGNQPQHF
TGCAGTACCCGGGACAGAGGGGGCAATCAGCCCCAGCATTTT
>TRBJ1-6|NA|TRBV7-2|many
CASAVESYNSPLHF
TGTGCCAGCGCCGTCGAATCCTATAATTCACCCCTCCACTTT
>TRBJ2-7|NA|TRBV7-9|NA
CASSSGVPITYEQYF
TGTGCCAGCAGCTCCGGTGTGCCCATTACCTACGAGCAGTACTTC
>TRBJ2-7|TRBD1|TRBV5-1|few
CASSFVLGQEQYF
TGCGCCAGCAGCTTTGTTCTGGGACAGGAGCAGTACTTC
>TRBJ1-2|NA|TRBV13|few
CASSLGWGVDGYTF
TGTGCCAGCAGCTTAGGCTGGGGTGTTGACGGCTACACCTTC
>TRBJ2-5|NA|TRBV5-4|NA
CASSLARHIQETQYF
TGTGCCAGCAGCTTGGCCAGACACATCCAAGAGACCCAGTACTTC
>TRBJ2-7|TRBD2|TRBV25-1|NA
CASRIHGLAGAGYEQYF
TGTGCCAGCAGAATCCATGGACTAGCGGGAGCTGGGTACGAGCAGTACTTC
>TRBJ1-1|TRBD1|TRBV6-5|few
CASRLTGDTEAFF
TGTGCCAGCAGACTTACAGGGGACACTGAAGCTTTCTTT
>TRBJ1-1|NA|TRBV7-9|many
CASSPNQGRPEAFF
TGTGCCAGCAGCCCTAACCAGGGTCGACCTGAAGCTTTCTTT
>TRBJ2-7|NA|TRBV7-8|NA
CASKRGAGSSYEQYF
TGTGCCAGCAAGAGAGGAGCGGGCAGCTCCTACGAGCAGTACTTC
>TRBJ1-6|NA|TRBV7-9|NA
CASSYARGNSPLHF
TGTGCCAGCAGCTATGCACGGGGGAATTCACCCCTCCACTTT
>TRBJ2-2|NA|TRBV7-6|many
CASSTGTELFF
TGTGCCAGCAGCACAGGGACGGAGCTGTTTTTT
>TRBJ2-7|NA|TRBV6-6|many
CASSYETSEQYF
TGTGCCAGCAGTTACGAGACTTCCGAGCAGTACTTC
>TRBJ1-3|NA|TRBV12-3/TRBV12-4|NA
CASREPRGNTIYF
TGTGCCAGCCGCGAGCCCAGGGGAAACACCATATATTTT
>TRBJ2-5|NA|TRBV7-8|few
CASSLLLRGETQYF
TGTGCCAGCAGCTTATTATTACGGGGAGAGACCCAGTACTTC
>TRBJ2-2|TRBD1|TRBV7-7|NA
CASSPGQGWTGELFF
TGTGCCAGCAGCCCCGGACAGGGATGGACCGGGGAGCTGTTTTTT
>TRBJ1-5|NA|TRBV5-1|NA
CASSLQGSRGQPQHF
TGCGCCAGCAGCTTACAGGGCTCCCGGGGTCAGCCCCAGCATTTT
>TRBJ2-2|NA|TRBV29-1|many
CSVEVQVNTGELFF
TGCAGCGTTGAGGTTCAGGTGAACACCGGGGAGCTGTTTTTT
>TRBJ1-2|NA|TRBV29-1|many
CSVATVNYGYTF
TGCAGCGTTGCGACAGTTAACTATGGCTACACCTTC
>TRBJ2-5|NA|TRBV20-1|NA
CSARDRLYQETQYF
TGCAGTGCTCGGGACCGGTTGTACCAAGAGACCCAGTACTTC
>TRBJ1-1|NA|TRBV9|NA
CASSQDLGDTEAFF
TGTGCCAGCAGCCAGGACCTCGGGGACACTGAAGCTTTCTTT
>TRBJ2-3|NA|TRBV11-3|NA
CASSLDDGATTDTQYF
TGTGCCAGCAGCTTAGATGACGGCGCGACCACAGATACGCAGTATTTT
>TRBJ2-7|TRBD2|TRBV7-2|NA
CATQTSGTYEQYF
TGTGCCACCCAGACTAGCGGGACCTACGAGCAGTACTTC
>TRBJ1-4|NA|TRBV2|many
CASSDPDAEEKLFF
TGTGCCAGCAGTGACCCCGACGCGGAGGAAAAACTGTTTTTT
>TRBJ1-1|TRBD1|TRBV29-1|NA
CSVRSDRGLAGAFF
TGCAGCGTTAGGTCGGACAGGGGGCTCGCCGGCGCTTTCTTT
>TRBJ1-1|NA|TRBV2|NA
CASSQLQGVNTEAFF
TGCGCCAGCAGCCAATTGCAGGGAGTGAACACTGAAGCTTTCTTT
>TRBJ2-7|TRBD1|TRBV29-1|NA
CSVATGGFYEQYF
TGCAGCGTCGCGACAGGGGGATTCTACGAGCAGTACTTC
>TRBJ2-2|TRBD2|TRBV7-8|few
CASSSQREVGELFF
TGTGCCAGCAGCTCCCAGCGGGAGGTCGGGGAGCTGTTTTTT
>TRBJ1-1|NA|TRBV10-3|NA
CATGREGPGTEAFF
TGTGCCACCGGTCGGGAGGGCCCAGGGACTGAAGCTTTCTTT
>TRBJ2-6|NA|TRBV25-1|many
CASTAENSGANVLTF
TGTGCCAGCACCGCGGAAAACTCTGGGGCCAACGTCCTGACTTTC
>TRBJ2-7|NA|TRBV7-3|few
CASSQTGRGYEQYF
TGTGCCAGCAGCCAAACCGGGAGAGGGTACGAGCAGTACTTC
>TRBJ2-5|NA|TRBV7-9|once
CASSQDKGQGQETQYF
TGCGCCAGCAGCCAAGATAAGGGGCAGGGTCAAGAGACCCAGTACTTC
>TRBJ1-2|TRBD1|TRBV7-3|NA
CASSRETGGANYKDGYTF
TGTGCCAGCAGCCGAGAGACAGGGGGCGCGAATTATAAGGATGGCTACACCTTC
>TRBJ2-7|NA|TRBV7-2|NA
CASSTPSAEAYEQYF
TGTGCCAGCAGCACTCCTAGCGCCGAGGCCTACGAGCAGTACTTC
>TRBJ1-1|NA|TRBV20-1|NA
CSAKASQVSFF
TGCAGTGCCAAGGCCAGCCAGGTGTCTTTCTTT
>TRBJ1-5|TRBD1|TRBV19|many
CASRPTGSNQPQHF
TGTGCCAGTAGACCGACAGGGAGCAATCAGCCCCAGCATTTT
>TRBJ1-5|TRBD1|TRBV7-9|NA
CASSSNRGQPQHF
TGTGCCAGCAGCTCCAACAGGGGGCAGCCCCAGCATTTT
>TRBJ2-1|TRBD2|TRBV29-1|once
CSSGSKNEQFF
TGCAGTAGCGGGAGTAAGAATGAGCAGTTCTTC
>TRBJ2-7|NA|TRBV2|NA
CAISETVEGPFGQYF
TGTGCCATCAGTGAAACAGTCGAGGGGCCATTTGGGCAGTACTTC
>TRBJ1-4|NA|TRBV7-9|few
CASSLPMNEKLFF
TGTGCCAGCAGTTTACCGATGAATGAAAAACTGTTTTTT
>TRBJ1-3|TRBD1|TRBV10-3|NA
CAIGGTGLSENTIYF
TGTGCCATCGGGGGGACAGGCCTTTCTGAAAACACCATATATTTT
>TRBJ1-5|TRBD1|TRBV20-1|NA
CSARYTGGRPGQPQHF
TGCAGTGCTAGATATACAGGGGGCAGGCCGGGGCAGCCCCAGCATTTT
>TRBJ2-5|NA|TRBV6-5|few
CASSAAPAETQYF
TGTGCCAGCAGTGCCGCGCCCGCGGAGACCCAGTACTTC
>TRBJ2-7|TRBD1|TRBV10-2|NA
CASSQDPTGFYEQYF
TGCGCCAGCAGCCAAGATCCGACAGGGTTCTACGAGCAGTACTTC
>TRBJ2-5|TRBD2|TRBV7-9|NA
CASSRGGWETQYF
TGTGCCAGCAGCCGGGGGGGCTGGGAGACCCAGTACTTC
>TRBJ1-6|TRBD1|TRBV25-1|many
CASSATGQGLNSPLHF
TGTGCCAGCAGTGCTACCGGACAGGGCTTGAATTCACCCCTCCACTTT
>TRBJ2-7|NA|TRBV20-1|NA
CSAIRDIGYEQYF
TGCAGTGCTATACGGGACATAGGCTACGAGCAGTACTTC
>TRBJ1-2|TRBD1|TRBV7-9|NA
CASSQELRTGGYGYTF
TGCGCCAGCAGCCAGGAATTGAGGACAGGGGGCTATGGCTACACCTTC